A selection of T cell receptor beta chains follows, all from one sample in a study of T cell responses to AZD1222 COVID-19 vaccine. Here immunoSEQ multiplex PCR was the method, and the copy in TCRdb shows in-frame clones only, minus some. The table lists 95,000 to 150,000 clones, about 91% of them singletons. This specimen consisted of peripheral blood, obtained on day 0 of AZD1222 vaccination. The receptors were gathered from an adult in good health. Each CDR3 is given with its conserved first and last residue. A D gene is named only where the DNA matches it firmly. Expanded clones are given a class, and other clones once, few, many or no size at all.

TGCAGTGCTAGTTACCAGGGGAGAGGCAATCAGCCCCAGCATTTT,CSASYQGRGNQPQHF,.,TRBV20-1,.,TRBJ1-5
TGTGCCATCGGGGGACAGAATAATTCACCCCTCCACTTT,CAIGGQNNSPLHF,.,TRBV10-3,TRBD1,TRBJ1-6
TGCGCCAGCAGCTTGGGATGGGGCCGGCGGGTCCCTGAAGCTTTCTTT,CASSLGWGRRVPEAFF,.,TRBV5-1,.,TRBJ1-1
TGTGCCAGCAGTTTTGGTTTGGCAGGCCAGCATTTT,CASSFGLAGQHF,.,TRBV28,.,TRBJ1-5
TGTGCCAGCAGCTTTGGGGGGACAAAGAACACTGAAGCTTTCTTT,CASSFGGTKNTEAFF,.,TRBV7-9,.,TRBJ1-1
TGTGCCAGCAGTGAAAGTAGCAATCAGCCCCAGCATTTT,CASSESSNQPQHF,.,TRBV2,.,TRBJ1-5
TGTGCCAGCAGTTACTTGACAGGTCCTCCGGGGCATTTT,CASSYLTGPPGHF,.,TRBV6-6,.,TRBJ1-5
TGTGCCAGTACCGGTGCCGGGGGCCAAGAGACCCAGTACTTC,CASTGAGGQETQYF,.,TRBV19,.,TRBJ2-5
TGTGGCTCGGGGGTGGCTTACAATGAGCAGTTCTTC,CGSGVAYNEQFF,once,TRBV7-8,.,TRBJ2-1
TGTGCCAGCAGCAGCGGGACAGGGGGCTACACTGAAGCTTTCTTT,CASSSGTGGYTEAFF,.,TRBV6-5,TRBD1,TRBJ1-1
TGTGCCAGCAGCCTCCTAGCGGGGGCCACCGGGGAGCTGTTTTTT,CASSLLAGATGELFF,.,TRBV3-1/TRBV3-2,TRBD2,TRBJ2-2
TGTGCCAGCAGTTACGCCGGGACAGCAACAGATACGCAGTATTTT,CASSYAGTATDTQYF,.,TRBV6-6,TRBD1,TRBJ2-3
TGTGCCAGCAGCGTAGCGGGCAGTGTCACAGATACGCAGTATTTT,CASSVAGSVTDTQYF,.,TRBV9,.,TRBJ2-3
TGCGCCAGCAGCCCCGGGACAATATTGTTGACCCAGTACTTC,CASSPGTILLTQYF,.,TRBV5-1,.,TRBJ2-5
TGTGCCAGCAGCCAAGTAGGCGCCTACAATGAGCAGTTCTTC,CASSQVGAYNEQFF,.,TRBV3-1/TRBV3-2,.,TRBJ2-1
TGTGCCAGCAGGGGGACAGGGGTCGATCAGCCCCAGCATTTT,CASRGTGVDQPQHF,.,TRBV2,TRBD1,TRBJ1-5